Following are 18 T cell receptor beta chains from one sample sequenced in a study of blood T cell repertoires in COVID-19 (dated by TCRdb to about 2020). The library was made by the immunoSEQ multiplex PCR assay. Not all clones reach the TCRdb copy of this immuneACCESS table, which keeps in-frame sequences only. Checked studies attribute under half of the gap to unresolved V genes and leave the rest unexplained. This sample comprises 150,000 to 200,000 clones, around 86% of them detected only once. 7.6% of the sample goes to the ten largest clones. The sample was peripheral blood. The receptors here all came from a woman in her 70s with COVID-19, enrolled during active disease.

CDR3 DNA: TGTGCCAGCAGTGAGTTGGGAGCGGGGTCTAGCACAGATACGCAGTATTTT. This sequence encodes CASSELGAGSSTDTQYF. J is TRBJ2-3 and V is TRBV6-4; 7 bases line up with TRBD2. CDR1 is MRHNA, CDR2 SNTAGT, per germline. V dropped 3 bases and J dropped 0; count of bases not matched to a gene: 9. The CDR3 extends over 17 amino acids.

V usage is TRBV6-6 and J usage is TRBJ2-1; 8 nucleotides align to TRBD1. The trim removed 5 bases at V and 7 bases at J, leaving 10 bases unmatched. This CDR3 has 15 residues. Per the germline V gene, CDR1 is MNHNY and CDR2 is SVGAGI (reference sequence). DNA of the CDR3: TGTGCCAGCAGTGACACAGGGGGGCCGGTGAATGAGCAGTTCTTC. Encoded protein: CASSDTGGPVNEQFF.

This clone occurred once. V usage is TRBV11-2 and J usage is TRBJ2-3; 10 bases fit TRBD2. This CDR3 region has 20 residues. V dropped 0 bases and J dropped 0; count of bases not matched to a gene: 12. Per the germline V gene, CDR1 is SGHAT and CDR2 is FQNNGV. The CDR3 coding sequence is TGTGCCAGCAGCTTAGAAGGTCGACTAGCGGGTAATCCTAGCACAGATACGCAGTATTTT. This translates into CASSLEGRLAGNPSTDTQYF.

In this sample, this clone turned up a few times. CDR3 in DNA: TGTGCCACCAGTGATTTGCCTGGGACAGGGGTCCCCAATGAGCAGTTCTTC. It translates to CATSDLPGTGVPNEQFF. This chain uses TRBV24-1 with TRBJ2-1, with 10 nucleotides matching TRBD1. V shed 0 bases and J 6 bases; nucleotides not matched to a gene: 7. The germline CDR1 and CDR2 sequences are KGHDR and SFDVKD. The CDR3 totals 17 residues.

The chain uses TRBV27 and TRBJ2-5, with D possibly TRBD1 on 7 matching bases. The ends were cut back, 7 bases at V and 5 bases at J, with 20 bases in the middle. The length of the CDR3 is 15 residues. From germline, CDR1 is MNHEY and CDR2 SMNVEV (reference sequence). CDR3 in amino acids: CASNLRPGGMETQYF. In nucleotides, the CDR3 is TGTGCCAGCAACCTAAGACCAGGGGGGATGGAGACCCAGTACTTC.

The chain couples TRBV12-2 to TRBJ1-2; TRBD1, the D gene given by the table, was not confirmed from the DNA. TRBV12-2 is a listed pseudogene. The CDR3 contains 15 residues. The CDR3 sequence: CASRFDRGWCYGYTF. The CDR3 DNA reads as TGTGCAAGTCGCTTCGACAGGGGGTGGTGCTATGGCTACACCTTC.

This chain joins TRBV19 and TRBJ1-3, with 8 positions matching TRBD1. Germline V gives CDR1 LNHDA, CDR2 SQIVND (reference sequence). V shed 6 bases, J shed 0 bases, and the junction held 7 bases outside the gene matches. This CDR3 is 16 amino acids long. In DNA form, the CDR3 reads TGTGCCAGTAGCCCAGGACAGGGTCGCTCTGGAAACACCATATATTTT. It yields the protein CASSPGQGRSGNTIYF.

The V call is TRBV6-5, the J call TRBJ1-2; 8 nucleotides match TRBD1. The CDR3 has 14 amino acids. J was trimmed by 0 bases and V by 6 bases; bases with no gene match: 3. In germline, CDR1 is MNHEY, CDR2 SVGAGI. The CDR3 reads CASSQTGANYGYTF. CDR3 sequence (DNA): TGTGCCAGCAGCCAGACAGGGGCTAACTATGGCTACACCTTC.

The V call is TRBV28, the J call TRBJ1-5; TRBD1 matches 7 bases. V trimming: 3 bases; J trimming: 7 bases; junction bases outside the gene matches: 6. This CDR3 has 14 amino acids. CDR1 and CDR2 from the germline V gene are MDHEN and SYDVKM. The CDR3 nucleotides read TGTGCCAGCAGTTTCCAGACAGGGATCCAGCCCCAGCATTTT. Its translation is CASSFQTGIQPQHF.

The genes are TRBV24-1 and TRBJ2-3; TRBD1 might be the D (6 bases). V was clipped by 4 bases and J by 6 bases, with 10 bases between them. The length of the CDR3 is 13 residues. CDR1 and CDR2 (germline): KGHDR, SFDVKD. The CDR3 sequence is CATSEGALDTQYF. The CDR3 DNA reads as TGTGCCACCAGTGAGGGGGCGCTGGATACGCAGTATTTT.

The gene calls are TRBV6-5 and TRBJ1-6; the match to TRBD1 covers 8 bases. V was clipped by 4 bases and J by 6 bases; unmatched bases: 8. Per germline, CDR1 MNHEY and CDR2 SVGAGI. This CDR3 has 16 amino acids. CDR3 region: CASSSRNTGGNSPLHF. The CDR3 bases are TGTGCCAGCAGTTCCCGAAATACAGGGGGTAATTCACCCCTCCACTTT.

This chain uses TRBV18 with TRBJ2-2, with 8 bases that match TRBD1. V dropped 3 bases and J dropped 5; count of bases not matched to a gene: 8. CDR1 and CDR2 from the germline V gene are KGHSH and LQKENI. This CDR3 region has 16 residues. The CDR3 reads CASSPSQGAGTGELFF. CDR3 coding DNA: TGTGCCAGCTCACCGTCGCAGGGGGCCGGTACCGGGGAGCTGTTTTTT.

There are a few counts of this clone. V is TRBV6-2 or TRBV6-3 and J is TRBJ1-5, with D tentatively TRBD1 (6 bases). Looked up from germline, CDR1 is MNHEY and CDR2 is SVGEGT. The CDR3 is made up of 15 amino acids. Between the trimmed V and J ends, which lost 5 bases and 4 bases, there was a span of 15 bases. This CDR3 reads CASSSGGGFNQPQHF. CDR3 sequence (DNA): TGTGCCAGCAGTAGTGGGGGGGGCTTTAATCAGCCCCAGCATTTT.

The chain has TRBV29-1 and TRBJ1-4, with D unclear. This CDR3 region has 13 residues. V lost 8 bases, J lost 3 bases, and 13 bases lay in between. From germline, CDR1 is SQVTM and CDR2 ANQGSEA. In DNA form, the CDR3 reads TGCAGCACTATCGTGGCGGCTAATGAAAAACTGTTTTTT. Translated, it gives CSTIVAANEKLFF.

This CDR3 is CASSSLLNTEAFF. CDR3 sequence (DNA): TGTGCCAGCAGTTCACTTCTGAACACTGAAGCTTTCTTT. The chain is built from TRBV12-3 or TRBV12-4 and TRBJ1-1; D call uncertain. The CDR3 is made up of 13 amino acids. Trimming shortened V by 4 bases and J by 0 bases, and 6 bases separated the two germline ends.

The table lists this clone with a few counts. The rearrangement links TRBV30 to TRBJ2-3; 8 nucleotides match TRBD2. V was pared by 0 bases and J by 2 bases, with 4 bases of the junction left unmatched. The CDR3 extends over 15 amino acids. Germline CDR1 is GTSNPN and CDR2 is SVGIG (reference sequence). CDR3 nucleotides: TGTGCCTGGAGTGTGCAACTAGCGGCCACAGATACGCAGTATTTT. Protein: CAWSVQLAATDTQYF.

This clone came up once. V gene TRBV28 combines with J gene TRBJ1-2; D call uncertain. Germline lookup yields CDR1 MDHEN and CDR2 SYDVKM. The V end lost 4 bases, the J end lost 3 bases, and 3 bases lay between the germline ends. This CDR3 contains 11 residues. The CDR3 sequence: CASSSYYGYTF. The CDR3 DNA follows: TGTGCCAGCAGTTCATACTATGGCTACACCTTC.

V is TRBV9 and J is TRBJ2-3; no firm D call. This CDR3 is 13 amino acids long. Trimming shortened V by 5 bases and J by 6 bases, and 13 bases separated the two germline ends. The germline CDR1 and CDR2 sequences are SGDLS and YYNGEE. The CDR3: CASRADSADTQYF. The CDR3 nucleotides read TGTGCCAGCAGAGCCGATTCCGCGGATACGCAGTATTTT.